The 4 T cell receptor beta chains given below trace back to one sample, sequenced in a study of vaccination effects on CD4 cells after COVID-19. Antigens for these TCRs are unknown. Clones were read by immunoSEQ multiplex PCR, and TCRdb kept only the in-frame ones, dropping some. Of around 25,000 clones in the sample, under 75% are singletons; the top ten hold approximately 10%. Using viral peptide pools, the ViraFEST assay grew out antigen-specific CD4+ T cells prior to sequencing. Cells that had been cultured for 10 days were the source of isolated CD4+ T cells. Testing of the vaccine recipients showed negative nucleocapsid antibodies and no prior SARS-CoV-2 infection. This specimen was CD4+ T cells from PBMCs cultured with SARS-CoV-2 spike peptides, taken before COVID-19 vaccination. The origin of the receptors is a human donor who received a COVID-19 vaccine.

This chain uses TRBV29-1 with TRBJ2-2, with 9 bases that match TRBD2. CDR3 size: 14 residues. The germline V gene has CDR1 SQVTM and CDR2 ANQGSEA. V was pared by 7 bases and J by 2 bases, with 5 bases of the junction left unmatched. The CDR3 coding sequence is TGCAGCGCCCAGCTAGCGGGAAACACCGGGGAGCTGTTTTTT. Protein product: CSAQLAGNTGELFF.

The chain is built from TRBV13 and TRBJ2-7; tentatively, D is TRBD1 (6 bases). The germline gives CDR1 PRHDT, CDR2 FYEKMQ (reference sequence). This CDR3 comprises 13 residues. V was clipped by 1 base and J by 3 bases, with 7 bases between them. The chain's CDR3 is CASSLDRDYEQYF. For the CDR3, the DNA is TGTGCCAGCAGCTTAGACAGGGACTACGAGCAGTACTTC. The entire variable domain, with the rest obtained from reference TRBV13 and TRBJ2-7, is as follows: AAGVIQSPRHLIKEKRETATLKCYPIPRHDTVYWYQQGPGQDPQFLISFYEKMQSDKGSIPDRFSAQQFSDYHSELNMSSLELGDSALYFCASSLDRDYEQYFGPGTRLTVT.

J is TRBJ2-5 and V is TRBV14; TRBD2 agrees at 8 bases. CDR3 size: 14 residues. With V trimmed by 3 bases and J by 5 bases, 5 bases remained unmatched. Per the germline V gene, CDR1 is SGHDN and CDR2 is FVKESK. As DNA, the CDR3 is TGTGCCAGCAGCCAGGGGACTAGGTGGGAGACCCAGTACTTC. This encodes CASSQGTRWETQYF.

V gene TRBV5-1 combines with J gene TRBJ2-5, with 7 nucleotides matching TRBD2. Germline V gene lookup returns CDR1 SGHRS and CDR2 YFSETQ. The V and J ends lost 2 bases and 5 bases, in that order; junction bases with no gene match: 9. There are 15 residues in the CDR3. CDR3 sequence reads: CASSFGGSGGETQYF. For the CDR3, the DNA is TGCGCCAGCAGCTTCGGCGGGAGTGGGGGGGAGACCCAGTACTTC.